This TCR beta chain was sequenced in a study of T-cell reconstitution after alpha-beta-depleted transplantation in children (dated by TCRdb to 2016 to 2017). Turning to the overall study: Using TCR repertoire profiling, the study followed T-cell immune reconstitution in a quantitative way in children after TCRalphabeta/CD19-depleted allogeneic hematopoietic cell transplantation. What the research found in general, with its limitations: About two months after transplant, the apparently early recovery of alphabetaT-cell counts reportedly depended on just several hundred clones that had expanded rapidly and came from non-depleted graft cells. In some patients, high TCRbeta diversity at day 60 was attributed to recipient T cells and intrathymic progenitors that had survived conditioning. Hyperexpanded clone frequencies declined over subsequent months; after one year, T-cell counts and TCRbeta diversity were mostly attributed to newly produced T cells.

Libraries were prepared through PCR. Data came from an Illumina HiSeq 2500. Molecular barcoding was employed in the preparation of TCR libraries, with unique molecular identifiers being used to normalize TCRbeta repertoire quantification. TCRdb reanalyzed the raw reads on its own, using fastp at Q25 for trimming and MiXCR for clone calling, and kept in-frame beta chains. Entries that share a CDR3 protein sequence are merged under the most common genes and DNA. For this sample there are 540,000 or so distinct CDR3 sequences; about 21% appear just once. The ten largest make up about 14% of the sample. This clonotype was seen ten or more times. No cognate antigen has been identified for it. Per-base qualities were not stored, and no clone one base away is much larger. Reading the label with the study, this specimen's treatment or condition is: allogeneic hematopoietic cell transplantation with graft depleted of TCRalphabeta T cells and CD19 B cells. TCRalphabeta/CD19-depleted allogeneic hematopoietic cell grafts were given to the transplant recipients, all of whom were children.

The V end loses 8 bases and the J end loses 5 bases, and a stretch of 12 bases separates them. For CDR1 and CDR2, the germline V gene lists ENHRY and SYGVKD. From its cysteine to its phenylalanine, the CDR3 spans 12 amino acids. The sequence is cut down to CDR3 DNA, 36 bases in frame from base 1. The receptor comes from a boy younger than two who had a stem cell transplant for acute myeloid leukemia, so the T cells may come from the graft donor. The specimen was PBMCs, mostly from graft donor cells, collected 360 days after TCRalphabeta/CD19-depleted stem cell transplant. The V and J genes are TRBV10-3 and TRBJ2-5; perhaps TRBD2 is the D gene, with 5 bases matching. This receptor has the CDR3 CAIGGLEETQYF. The nucleotide sequence reads as follows: TGTGCCATCGGAGGACTTGAGGAGACCCAGTACTTC.